These T cell receptor beta chains were read from a single sample in a study of blood T cell repertoires in COVID-19. TCRdb keeps only in-frame clones here, not all; method: immunoSEQ multiplex PCR. This sample has some 340,000 clones; roughly nine tenths occur once, and the top ten carry 3% to 5%. Sequences were obtained from PBMCs or T cells enriched from blood (not recorded which). The source of these receptors is a woman between 25 and 40 years old who had been exposed to COVID-19. CDR3s include the opening cysteine and the closing phenylalanine or tryptophan. D genes are given only for firm matches. Clone size is given for some rows only: seen once, a few or many times, or a class if the clone is expanded.

j_gene: TRBJ2-1
d_gene: TRBD1
abundance: NA
v_gene: TRBV9
CDR3nt: TGTGCCAGCAGCCCCCAGGGACAGGGGGCGCAGAATGAGCAGTTCTTC
CDR3aa: CASSPQGQGAQNEQFF

j_gene: TRBJ1-1
d_gene: TRBD1
abundance: NA
v_gene: TRBV27
CDR3nt: TGTGCCAGCGGGGGTAGAACAGGGGGCAGATTTCGATTAGCTTTCTTT
CDR3aa: CASGGRTGGRFRLAFF

j_gene: TRBJ1-3
d_gene: TRBD1
abundance: NA
v_gene: TRBV10-3
CDR3nt: TGTGCCATCAGTGAGGTTGACAGGGGAAAAGACACCATATATTTT
CDR3aa: CAISEVDRGKDTIYF

j_gene: TRBJ2-2
d_gene: TRBD1
abundance: NA
v_gene: TRBV19
CDR3nt: TGTGCCAGTAGTTATATAGGGGGCTCCGGGGAGCTGTTTTTT
CDR3aa: CASSYIGGSGELFF

j_gene: TRBJ2-2
d_gene: NA
abundance: NA
v_gene: TRBV4-1
CDR3nt: TGCGCCAGCAGCCCTTCAGGGAATATTGCCGGGGAGCTGTTTTTT
CDR3aa: CASSPSGNIAGELFF

j_gene: TRBJ1-1
d_gene: TRBD1
abundance: once
v_gene: TRBV19
CDR3nt: TGTGCCAGTAGTGGCGACAGGGGCACTGAAGCTTTCTTT
CDR3aa: CASSGDRGTEAFF

j_gene: TRBJ2-3
d_gene: TRBD2
abundance: NA
v_gene: TRBV6-4
CDR3nt: TGTGCCAGCGGCCCCGGGACTAGTCCAGATACGCAGTATTTT
CDR3aa: CASGPGTSPDTQYF

j_gene: TRBJ1-1
d_gene: NA
abundance: NA
v_gene: TRBV5-1
CDR3nt: TGCGCCAGCAGCCGAATCCCACAGAACACTGAAGCTTTCTTT
CDR3aa: CASSRIPQNTEAFF

j_gene: TRBJ1-2
d_gene: NA
abundance: NA
v_gene: TRBV5-1
CDR3nt: TGCGCCAGCAGCAACTCTCTCGCGAACGGCTACACCTTC
CDR3aa: CASSNSLANGYTF

j_gene: TRBJ2-3
d_gene: NA
abundance: NA
v_gene: TRBV2
CDR3nt: TGTGCCAGCAGTGTGGGGGAGGCAGATACGCAGTATTTT
CDR3aa: CASSVGEADTQYF

j_gene: TRBJ2-7
d_gene: TRBD1
abundance: NA
v_gene: TRBV5-5
CDR3nt: TGTGCCAGCAGCCTGGGACAGACGAGCTCCTACGAGCAGTACTTC
CDR3aa: CASSLGQTSSYEQYF

j_gene: TRBJ2-7
d_gene: TRBD1
abundance: NA
v_gene: TRBV29-1
CDR3nt: TGCAGCGTTGAGTTGCCTCCGGGACAGGGTTCCTACGAGCAGTACTTC
CDR3aa: CSVELPPGQGSYEQYF

j_gene: TRBJ1-6
d_gene: NA
abundance: NA
v_gene: TRBV10-3
CDR3nt: TGTGCCATCAGTGAGTCGGTACTCCCGGGGAATAATTCACCCCTCCACTTT
CDR3aa: CAISESVLPGNNSPLHF

j_gene: TRBJ1-6
d_gene: NA
abundance: NA
v_gene: TRBV9
CDR3nt: TGTGCCAGCAGCGATCGGATCCGGGACTCTCCCTCCGTGGGACCCCTCCACTTT
CDR3aa: CASSDRIRDSPSVGPLHF

j_gene: TRBJ1-2
d_gene: NA
abundance: NA
v_gene: TRBV6-5
CDR3nt: TGTGCCAGCAGTAACCAGGGATACGGCTACACCTTC
CDR3aa: CASSNQGYGYTF

j_gene: TRBJ1-6
d_gene: TRBD1
abundance: NA
v_gene: TRBV9
CDR3nt: TGTGCCAGCAGCGTTGGACAGGGGGATTCACCCCTCCACTTT
CDR3aa: CASSVGQGDSPLHF

j_gene: TRBJ1-2
d_gene: TRBD1
abundance: NA
v_gene: TRBV2
CDR3nt: TGTGCCAGCGCGGGACAGGGGGCGCGGGGCTACACCTTC
CDR3aa: CASAGQGARGYTF

j_gene: TRBJ2-7
d_gene: TRBD1
abundance: NA
v_gene: TRBV10-3
CDR3nt: TGTGCCATCAACCCGACAGGGGACTACGAGCAGTACTTC
CDR3aa: CAINPTGDYEQYF

j_gene: TRBJ2-7
d_gene: TRBD1
abundance: NA
v_gene: TRBV7-8
CDR3nt: TGTGCCAGCAGCTTAGGGACAGGGATCTACGAGCAGTACTTC
CDR3aa: CASSLGTGIYEQYF

j_gene: TRBJ2-7
d_gene: NA
abundance: NA
v_gene: TRBV13
CDR3nt: TGTGCCAGCAGCTTAGGGGCAGGAACCCTATACGAGCAGTACTTC
CDR3aa: CASSLGAGTLYEQYF

j_gene: TRBJ2-5
d_gene: TRBD1
abundance: NA
v_gene: TRBV5-4
CDR3nt: TGTGCCAGCAGCTTGGAGGGACAGGGGGCAGAGACCCAGTACTTC
CDR3aa: CASSLEGQGAETQYF

j_gene: TRBJ2-7
d_gene: TRBD2
abundance: NA
v_gene: TRBV5-6
CDR3nt: TGTGCCAGCAGCTTTGGGGTGAGCGGGGGCCGATACGAGCAGTACTTC
CDR3aa: CASSFGVSGGRYEQYF

j_gene: TRBJ1-5
d_gene: TRBD1
abundance: NA
v_gene: TRBV6-2/TRBV6-3
CDR3nt: TGTGCCAGCAGTGATACAGGGGGCAATCAGCCCCAGCATTTT
CDR3aa: CASSDTGGNQPQHF

j_gene: TRBJ2-1
d_gene: NA
abundance: NA
v_gene: TRBV4-2
CDR3nt: TGTGCCAGCAGCCCAAACCCCCGGGGTGAGCAGTTCTTC
CDR3aa: CASSPNPRGEQFF

j_gene: TRBJ2-2
d_gene: NA
abundance: NA
v_gene: TRBV28
CDR3nt: NA
CDR3aa: CASTSGIDTGELFF

j_gene: TRBJ1-2
d_gene: NA
abundance: NA
v_gene: TRBV15
CDR3nt: TGTGCCACCAGCAGAGACAATCCGAGTATCTACTATGGCTACACCTTC
CDR3aa: CATSRDNPSIYYGYTF

j_gene: TRBJ2-2
d_gene: TRBD2
abundance: NA
v_gene: TRBV4-3
CDR3nt: TGCGCCAGCAGCCAATCGGGGGACTATGTCACCGGGGAGCTGTTTTTT
CDR3aa: CASSQSGDYVTGELFF